The entry that follows covers one T cell receptor beta chain sequence. This receptor's antigen is unknown. No much larger clonotype is one base removed from it; base qualities were not supplied. Peripheral blood CD8+ and CD4+ T cells from healthy donors, Susac syndrome patients and multiple sclerosis patients were profiled by high-throughput TCR beta sequencing. Multiple sclerosis controls were treatment-naive patients with stable or active relapsing-remitting disease fulfilling revised McDonald criteria. CD8+ TEMRA cells were enriched by FACS, while bulk CD8+ and CD4+ T cells were purified by magnetic negative isolation. Blood was collected in EDTA tubes and processed within 24 hours, with PBMCs isolated through density gradient centrifugation. PBMCs intended for TCR sequencing were cryopreserved in liquid nitrogen and thawed later in a water bath at 37 degrees C. The sorted or isolated CD4+, CD8+ and CD8+ TEMRA cells reached a purity of at least 90%.

CDR3 length: 9 amino acids, cysteine to phenylalanine. Here the CDR3 DNA is all that survives: 27 bases in frame from base 1. Sequences SEHNR (CDR1) and FQNEAQ (CDR2) are obtained from the germline V gene (reference sequence). The data originate from a study of CD8 T cells in Susac syndrome (dated by TCRdb to about 2019). Concerning the study at large: The study used repertoire sequencing to test whether antigen drove CD8+ T cell activation and differentiation in Susac syndrome.

RNA was extracted with the RNeasy kit and roughly 0.5 to 1 ug was reverse transcribed using random hexamers. The immunoSEQ multiplex PCR assay, covering 54 Vbeta and 13 Jbeta segments, was used to amplify TCR beta CDR3 regions. Bias from PCR amplification was corrected by using a synthetic template baseline for primer optimization and for computational correction. The authors' analysis ran thus. Reads were assigned to V, D and J genes according to IMGT and analyzed in immunoSEQ Analyzer, with only productive sequences retained. Clonality was calculated as one minus the Shannon entropy normalized by log2 of the number of productive unique sequences. For each patient and control, public and private clones were evaluated among the 100 most prevalent clones. A clone was defined as Susac-specific if it was absent from the healthy and MS cohorts, from some 980 published viral clones and from other ImmuneACCESS disease sequences. In TCRdb, the public reads were trimmed at Q25 with fastp and aligned with MiXCR, with productive beta chains retained. Each CDR3 protein appears once, grouped with its most common genes and DNA. The V and J calls here are based on TCRdb, not the publication. The sample table shows 100,000 to 150,000 distinct CDR3 sequences, and approximately 93% are seen once. About 0.096% of the sample belongs to the ten largest clones.

Study-wide conclusions, independent of this receptor: The study acknowledged that relatively few individuals were included in the TCR sequencing and HLA analysis.

The chain is made from TRBV7-9 and TRBJ1-6; the D gene is not confidently resolved. The TCR comes from a human donor with multiple sclerosis. The specimen sequenced was CD4+ T cells from PBMCs. CDR3 protein: CAEGLPLHF. DNA sequence: TGTGCGGAAGGGTTACCCCTCCACTTT. Supplemented by the reference TRBV7-9 and TRBJ1-6 proteins around the CDR3, the complete variable domain is DTGVSQNPRHKITKRGQNVTFRCDPISEHNRLYWYRQTLGQGPEFLTYFQNEAQLEKSRLLSDRFSAERPKGSFSTLEIQRTEQGDSAMYLCAEGLPLHFGNGTRLTVT.